Listed below are T cell receptor beta chains from one sample, sequenced in a study of identical twins. In TCRdb, the 5' RACE reads were re-called with MiXCR into one record per CDR3 protein. The sample yields about 720,000 distinct CDR3 sequences, 18% seen once. The sample was also linked to a second study, of T cells expressing NK-cell markers.

Sequencing used PBMCs. Receptors were obtained from a woman aged 18-29 years in good health. Each CDR3 is given with its conserved first and last residue. D genes are given only for firm matches. Clone size, where shown, is once, few, many, or a class for clones that have expanded.

. TRBJ2-3 TRBV3-1 few TGTGCCAGCAGAAGATCGGACGGTCTTTTTAGCGATACGCAGTATTTT CASRRSDGLFSDTQYF
. TRBJ2-3 TRBV5-4 . TGTGCCAGCAGCTTGGATAGAGGGGCCCCGGTTTTT CASSLDRGAPVF
. TRBJ2-3 TRBV7-9 few TGTGCCAGCAGCTCCGTGGGGACAGATACGCAGTATTTT CASSSVGTDTQYF
. TRBJ2-1 TRBV7-2 . TGTGCCAGCAACAACCTTGGCGAGCAGTTCTTC CASNNLGEQFF
TRBD2 TRBJ2-1 TRBV5-5 . TGTGCCAGCAGGGGACTAGCAACCGAGCAGTTCTTC CASRGLATEQFF
. TRBJ2-3 TRBV5-5 few TGTGCCAGCAGCTCCACCTTGGATACGCAGTATTTT CASSSTLDTQYF
. TRBJ2-3 TRBV10-3 . TGTGCCATCAGTGAGTCGGAGGGGCGCACAGATACGCAGTATTTT CAISESEGRTDTQYF
TRBD1 TRBJ2-1 TRBV20-1 . TGCAGCGCAATCGACAGGGAACTATCCTACAATGAGCAGTTCTTC CSAIDRELSYNEQFF
. TRBJ1-1 TRBV12-3/TRBV12-4 few TGTGCCAGCAGTTTAAAGGGAGACATTCAAGCTTTCTTT CASSLKGDIQAFF
. TRBJ2-7 TRBV20-1 . TGCAGTGCCACACCTTCAGGGACTGTGATCTTCGAGCAGTACTTC CSATPSGTVIFEQYF
. TRBJ1-5 TRBV6-2/TRBV6-3 . TGTGCCAGCAGTTACGTCTGGGATCAGCCCCAGCATTTT CASSYVWDQPQHF
TRBD2 TRBJ2-5 TRBV10-3 . TGTGCCATCAGTGAGGGGTCTAGCGGTAAACAAGAGACCCAGTACTTC CAISEGSSGKQETQYF
. TRBJ2-7 TRBV20-1 . TGCAGTGCTCTCAGGGGTGAGCAGTACTTC CSALRGEQYF
. TRBJ2-5 TRBV5-1 . TGCGCCAGCAGCTTCGACTCCTCACAAGAGACCCAGTACTTC CASSFDSSQETQYF
. TRBJ2-6 TRBV12-3/TRBV12-4 once TGTGCCACCGACGACAGAATGCAATTTGGGGCCAACGTCCTGACTTTC CATDDRMQFGANVLTF
TRBD1 TRBJ2-4 TRBV29-1 . TGCAGCGTTGCGGGACAGGGTGCGGACATTCAGTACTTC CSVAGQGADIQYF
. TRBJ2-2 TRBV5-1 many TGCGCCAGCAGCTTGGGCGCAGGGAACACCGGGGAGCTGTTTTTT CASSLGAGNTGELFF
TRBD2 TRBJ2-7 TRBV29-1 few TGCAGCGTGAGCGGGGTTTCCTACGAGCAGTACTTC CSVSGVSYEQYF
. TRBJ2-1 TRBV5-5 . TGTGCCAGCAGCCGTGGATACTATGAGGAGCAGTTCTTC CASSRGYYEEQFF
. TRBJ2-7 TRBV3-1 few TGTGCCAGCAGCCAAGATTCGGCCGAGCAGTACTTC CASSQDSAEQYF
TRBD1 TRBJ2-7 TRBV5-1 few TGCGCCAGCAGCCCACAGGGGGTTATGTACGAGCAGTACTTC CASSPQGVMYEQYF
TRBD1 TRBJ2-1 TRBV5-1 few TGCGCCAGCAGTACAGGGGATCTCTACAATGAGCAGTTCTTC CASSTGDLYNEQFF
. TRBJ2-3 TRBV20-1 few TGCAGTGCTAGGTCGGGACTCGACACAGATACGCAGTATTTT CSARSGLDTDTQYF
TRBD2 TRBJ2-7 TRBV20-1 . TGCAGTGCTAGAGATGGGACTAAGGAGCAGTACTTC CSARDGTKEQYF
TRBD2 TRBJ2-5 TRBV6-5 . TGTGCCAGCAGTTACAACCGACTAGCGGGACTGGAGACCCAGTACTTC CASSYNRLAGLETQYF
. TRBJ2-7 TRBV12-3/TRBV12-4 few TGTGCCAGCAGTTCCGACAGCAACTACGAGCAGTACTTC CASSSDSNYEQYF
TRBD2 TRBJ2-1 TRBV27 . TGTGCCAGCAGTTCAGTCAGCGGGAGCGGAAGCAATGAGCAGTTCTTC CASSSVSGSGSNEQFF
. TRBJ1-6 TRBV12-3/TRBV12-4 few TGTGCCAGCAGTTTGTCTCTAAATTCACCCCTCCACTTT CASSLSLNSPLHF
TRBD1 TRBJ2-1 TRBV30 . TGTGCCTGGAGCCGTGGACAGGGATATTACAATGAGCAGTTCTTC CAWSRGQGYYNEQFF
. TRBJ2-2 TRBV5-1 few TGCGCCAGCAGCCATCCGGGACACTCGAACACCGGGGAGCTGTTTTTT CASSHPGHSNTGELFF
TRBD1 TRBJ2-5 TRBV20-1 . TGCAGTGCCGCCGACAGGGGCTCGTGGACCCAGTACTTC CSAADRGSWTQYF
TRBD2 TRBJ2-7 TRBV10-2 . TGCGCCAGCAGTGGAAGTGGACTAGCGGTTTCCTACGAGCAGTACTTC CASSGSGLAVSYEQYF
TRBD2 TRBJ2-5 TRBV5-1 many TGCGCCAGCAGCTCCGGACTAGCTGAAGAGACCCAGTACTTC CASSSGLAEETQYF
. TRBJ2-1 TRBV28 . TGTGCCACCCTAAGCGGATTATACAATGAGCAGTTCTTC CATLSGLYNEQFF
TRBD1 TRBJ2-6 TRBV6-2/TRBV6-3 . TGTGCCACCGAGTGGACAGGGGTGTTCTCTGGGGCCAACGTCCTGACTTTC CATEWTGVFSGANVLTF
. TRBJ2-2 TRBV9 many TGTGCCAGCAGCGTAGTGGCCGGGGAGCTGTTTTTT CASSVVAGELFF
. TRBJ2-7 TRBV6-6 few TGTGCCAGTCGATATGGGGGGGCATACGAGCAGTACTTC CASRYGGAYEQYF
TRBD2 TRBJ2-2 TRBV5-1 . TGCGCCAGCAGCTTGAAGTGGGGAGTTGGACTAGCGGCTACCGGGGAGCTGTTTTTT CASSLKWGVGLAATGELFF
. TRBJ2-3 TRBV7-2 . TGTGCCAGCAGCTTAGAGATACGGGGAGATACGCAGTATTTT CASSLEIRGDTQYF
. TRBJ2-1 TRBV12-3/TRBV12-4 many TGTGCCAGCAGTTTAAGGGCTAGGAGTAATAATGAGCAGTTCTTC CASSLRARSNNEQFF
. TRBJ2-7 TRBV7-9 . TGTGCCAGCAGCTCCCCCCCGGGGGGCGGTTACGAGCAGTACTTC CASSSPPGGGYEQYF
. TRBJ1-1 TRBV5-1 . TGCGCCAGCAGCTTGGTAGGAGGTCCAGACACTGAAGCTTTCTTT CASSLVGGPDTEAFF
TRBD1 TRBJ2-1 TRBV7-9 . TGTGCCAGCAGCCCGCCGGGACAGGTTGCGGGTGAGCAGTTCTTC CASSPPGQVAGEQFF
. TRBJ2-7 TRBV20-1 few TGCAGTGCGAGGCGAGAAACGGGGGTTAGGTACGAGCAGTACTTC CSARRETGVRYEQYF
TRBD1 TRBJ2-1 TRBV4-2 few TGTGCCAGCAGCCCTCCTTCGGGACAGGGATACAATGAGCAGTTCTTC CASSPPSGQGYNEQFF
. TRBJ1-2 TRBV7-9 . TGTGCCAGCAGCTCAGTATTCGGGAAGTCCATCTATGGCTACACCTTC CASSSVFGKSIYGYTF
. TRBJ2-2 TRBV5-1 . TGCGCCAGCAGCTTGGCACAGGACCGGATCCGGGAGCTGTTTTTT CASSLAQDRIRELFF
. TRBJ2-3 TRBV7-2 . TGTGCCAGCAGCTCCGGCGGGTGGTACACAGATACGCAGTATTTT CASSSGGWYTDTQYF
. TRBJ2-7 TRBV21-1 few TGTGCCAGCAGCAAAGCGGAGGCCCGGCGTTCCTACGAGCAGTACTTC CASSKAEARRSYEQYF
. TRBJ2-3 TRBV29-1 . TGCAGCGTTGTGGGGGTGTTCGGGGATCCGGATACGCAGTATTTT CSVVGVFGDPDTQYF
. TRBJ2-5 TRBV5-1 . TGCGCCAGCAGAAATCGGCCAGGGGCGGGAGAGACCCAGTACTTC CASRNRPGAGETQYF